The 16 T cell receptor beta chains reported below all come from one sample, sequenced in a study of breast tumors, draining lymph nodes, adjacent tissues. The lymph nodes were axillary draining lymph nodes from breast cancer patients. TCRdb analysed the multiplex PCR reads with MiXCR anew, one entry per CDR3 protein. The sample lists about 230,000 distinct CDR3 sequences; about a third were seen once. Material for sequencing was axillary lymph node tissue. These receptors all stem from a female donor with breast cancer. Some clones in this sample may be carry-over from other donors' samples.

The chain carries TRBV29-1 and TRBJ2-5; D is perhaps TRBD1 or TRBD2 (5 bases each). The germline gives CDR1 SQVTM, CDR2 ANQGSEA. The CDR3 sequence is 13 residues long. With 8 bases removed from V and 1 base from J, the gap between germline ends came to 14 bases. CDR3 amino acids: CSPGRDVQETQYF. The CDR3 region has the DNA TGCAGCCCGGGACGAGATGTCCAAGAGACCCAGTACTTC.

This clonotype has a count of ten or more. The chain recombines TRBV19 with TRBJ2-1; D remains unclear. The V end was cut by 5 bases, the J end by 10 bases, with 12 bases between. Germline loops: CDR1 LNHDA, CDR2 SQIVND (reference sequence). The CDR3 covers 12 residues. Here the CDR3 DNA reads TGTGCCAGTAGTCCTGGACCCGCGGAGCAGTTCTTC. This encodes CASSPGPAEQFF. Combining the CDR3 with reference TRBV19 and TRBJ2-1 gives the whole variable domain DGGITQSPKYLFRKEGQNVTLSCEQNLNHDAMYWYRQDPGQGLRLIYYSQIVNDFQKGDIAEGYSVSREKKESFPLTVTSAQKNPTAFYLCASSPGPAEQFFGPGTRLTVL.

This clonotype was found many times. The V and J genes are TRBV5-1 and TRBJ2-3; D is possibly TRBD2 (5 bases). V was trimmed by 4 bases and J by 2 bases, leaving 14 bases between them. Germline loops: CDR1 SGHRS, CDR2 YFSETQ. This CDR3 region has 15 residues. CDR3 in DNA: TGCGCCAGCAGCCCGGGGAACAGCGTCACAGATACGCAGTATTTT. Translation: CASSPGNSVTDTQYF.

About this clonotype itself: Just one base apart from a much larger clone, this may be a read error. The V gene is TRBV6-2 or TRBV6-3, the J gene TRBJ1-2, with 7 positions matching TRBD1. Germline V CDR1 and CDR2: MNHEY, SVGEGT. This CDR3 is built from 17 residues. CDR3 sequence reads: CASSHSARGRKDHGYTF. The DNA of the CDR3 is TGTGCCAGCAGTCACTCGGCTAGGGGGCGCAAGGACCATGGCTACACCTTC.

In the case of this clonotype: Germline and junction disagree at one end, which may indicate a read error. The V and J genes are TRBV30 and TRBJ1-6; D may be TRBD1 (6 bases). The germline V gene has CDR1 GTSNPN and CDR2 SVGIG (reference sequence). This CDR3 has 13 residues. CDR3 sequence: CARRGQIGSPLHF. In nucleotides, the CDR3 is TGTGCCCGGAGAGGACAGATCGGTTCACCCCTCCACTTT. The complete variable domain, with remaining parts taken from reference TRBV30 and TRBJ1-6, reads SQTIHQWPATLVQPVGSPLSLECTVEGTSNPNLYWYRQAAGRGLQLLFYSVGIGQISSEVPQNLSASRPQDRQFILSSKKLLLSDSGFYLCARRGQIGSPLHFGNGTRLTVT.

The chain joins TRBV30 to TRBJ2-7; TRBD1 or TRBD2 may be the D gene (5 bases each). The CDR3 has 15 residues. Germline CDR1 GTSNPN, CDR2 SVGIG (reference sequence). V gave up 3 bases and J gave up 4 bases, with 19 bases separating them. CDR3 in DNA: TGTGCCTGGAGGGATTACCGAGGGGCCAATTACGAGCAGTACGTC. It translates to CAWRDYRGANYEQYV.

On this clonotype itself: A much larger clonotype is one base distant, so this may be a read error. J is TRBJ2-7 and V is TRBV20-1; the D is unclear. Per germline, CDR1 DFQATT and CDR2 SNEGSKA (reference sequence). This CDR3 is 11 amino acids long. CDR3 in amino acids: CSAIVVNEQSF. The CDR3 region has the DNA TGCAGTGCTATTGTTGTGAACGAGCAGTCCTTC.

Concerning this clonotype: A clone one base away is much larger, so this may be a read error. This chain links TRBV7-3 with TRBJ2-4; D is unresolved. This CDR3 spans 16 amino acids. Germline values: CDR1 SGHTA, CDR2 FQGTGA. This CDR3 reads CASSFPRPGTKNIRYF. CDR3 DNA sequence: TGTGCCAGCAGCTTCCCCCGACCCGGAACAAAAAACATTCGGTACTTC.

This clonotype was observed many times. The chain is built from TRBV20-1 and TRBJ2-7, with a possible D match to TRBD1 (5 bases). Germline CDR1 is DFQATT and CDR2 is SNEGSKA (reference sequence). V lost 4 bases and J 3 bases, leaving 16 bases between the germline ends. The CDR3 is made up of 14 amino acids. CDR3 region: CSATLGHAYYEQYF. The CDR3 DNA follows: TGCAGTGCTACTCTTGGACACGCGTACTACGAGCAGTACTTC.

Many counts were recorded for this clonotype. V is TRBV20-1 and J is TRBJ2-7; 10 positions agree with TRBD2. The CDR3 contains 16 residues. Germline V gives CDR1 DFQATT, CDR2 SNEGSKA (reference sequence). V shed 4 bases, J shed 0 bases, and the junction held 9 bases outside the gene matches. CDR3 nucleotide sequence: TGCAGTGCTACCCTTTATAGCGGGGGGACCTCCTACGAGCAGTACTTC. This translates into CSATLYSGGTSYEQYF.

This clonotype was detected ten times or more. This chain uses TRBV15 with TRBJ2-2; TRBD2 is a possible D gene (6 bases). CDR3 length: 13 amino acids. V lost 1 base, J lost 10 bases, and 10 bases lay in between. CDR1 is LNHNV and CDR2 is YYDKDF in the germline V gene (reference sequence). CDR3 loop: CATSRVREEELFF. The CDR3 region has the DNA TGTGCCACCAGCAGAGTCAGGGAGGAGGAGCTGTTTTTT.

About this clonotype: Possible read error: a much larger clone is one base away. The chain is built from TRBV20-1 and TRBJ2-1, with TRBD1 identical over 9 bases. Germline V gene sequence: CDR1 DFQATT, CDR2 SNEGSKA (reference sequence). With 1 base clipped from V and 9 bases from J, the junction kept 7 bases outside the gene matches. The CDR3 is 14 amino acids. The CDR3 is CSARVGTGHTEQFF. CDR3 in DNA: TGCAGTGCTAGAGTGGGGACAGGGCACACTGAGCAGTTCTTC.

In this sample, this clonotype turned up many times. This chain links TRBV7-3 with TRBJ2-1; D gene unclear. Deletions cut 3 bases from V and 4 bases from J, with 13 bases between. The germline V gene encodes CDR1 SGHTA and CDR2 FQGTGA. CDR3 length: 15 residues. The CDR3 DNA sequence: TGTGCCAGCAGCTTCGGTCCGGGTCCTTACAATGAGCAGTTCTTC. Encoded protein: CASSFGPGPYNEQFF.

This clonotype has at least ten counts. V gene TRBV5-1 combines with J gene TRBJ2-7, with D perhaps TRBD1 (5 bases). CDR1 and CDR2 from the germline V gene are SGHRS and YFSETQ. The CDR3 totals 14 residues. Trimming cost V 0 bases and J 5 bases, with 12 bases left between them. For the CDR3, the DNA is TGCGCCAGCAGCTTGGCAGGGCGTGTCGACGAGCAGTACTTC. Translated, it gives CASSLAGRVDEQYF.

This clonotype came up many times. The gene calls are TRBV20-1 and TRBJ2-3, with 8 positions matching TRBD2. The CDR3 is made up of 15 amino acids. V dropped 0 bases and J dropped 3; count of bases not matched to a gene: 5. The germline CDR1 and CDR2 sequences are DFQATT and SNEGSKA (reference sequence). The CDR3 region has the DNA TGCAGTGCTAGAGATGTAGCGGGAAGAACAGATACGCAGTATTTT. It encodes CSARDVAGRTDTQYF.

This clonotype has ten or more counts. This chain uses TRBV5-1 with TRBJ1-2; TRBD1 agrees at 10 bases. CDR3 length: 13 amino acids. After removal of 3 bases from V and 4 bases from J, the junction contained 0 bases not matched to a gene. Germline V gene data show CDR1 as SGHRS and CDR2 as YFSETQ. The CDR3 DNA reads TGCGCCAGCAGCTGGACAGGGGGCTATGGCTACACCTTC. Its protein is CASSWTGGYGYTF.